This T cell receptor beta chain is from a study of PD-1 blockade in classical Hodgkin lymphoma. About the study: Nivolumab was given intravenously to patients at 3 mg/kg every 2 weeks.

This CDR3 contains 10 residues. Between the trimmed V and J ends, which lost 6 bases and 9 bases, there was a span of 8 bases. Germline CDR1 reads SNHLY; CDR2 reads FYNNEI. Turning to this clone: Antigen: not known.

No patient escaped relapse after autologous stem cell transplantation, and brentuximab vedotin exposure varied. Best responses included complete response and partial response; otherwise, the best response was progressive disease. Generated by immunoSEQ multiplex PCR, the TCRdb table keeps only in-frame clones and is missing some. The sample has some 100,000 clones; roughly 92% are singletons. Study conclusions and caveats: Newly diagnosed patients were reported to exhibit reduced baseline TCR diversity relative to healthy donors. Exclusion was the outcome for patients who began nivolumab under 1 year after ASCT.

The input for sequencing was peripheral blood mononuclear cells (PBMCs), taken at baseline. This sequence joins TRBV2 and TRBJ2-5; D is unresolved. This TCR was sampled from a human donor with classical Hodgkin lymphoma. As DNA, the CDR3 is TGTGCCAGCAGCCGGACCGCCCAGTACTTC. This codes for CASSRTAQYF.